These T cell receptor beta chains were read from a single sample in a study of T cell changes during pregnancy in multiple sclerosis. Method: immunoSEQ multiplex PCR; TCRdb's copy keeps in-frame clones and lacks some. The sample records some 80,000 clones, 90% to 95% being singletons. This specimen consisted of peripheral blood, obtained in the second trimester of pregnancy. These receptors were collected from a female donor with multiple sclerosis, enrolled in a pregnancy study. CDR3s leave out the opening cysteine and the closing phenylalanine or tryptophan. The D gene is left open where the match is weak.

TRBJ1-5,TRBV19,TRBD1,ASSSGRGDNQPQH
TRBJ1-1,TRBV7-9,NA,ASSSVNTEAF
TRBJ2-2,TRBV5-1,TRBD2,ASSSPGLAGPNTGELF
TRBJ1-1,TRBV11-2,TRBD1,ASSFTRRTGTGSSEAF
TRBJ2-3,TRBV11-3,TRBD2,ASSLGSSGRRTDTQY
TRBJ2-1,TRBV4-1,NA,ASSQELRVSPLNEQF
TRBJ2-1,TRBV4-1,NA,ASSQRPGSGDEQF
TRBJ1-2,TRBV7-6,TRBD1,ASSPLEGDRGGSNGYT
TRBJ2-7,TRBV19,NA,ATSSSGGVYGEQY
TRBJ2-2,TRBV6-5,NA,ASSLGSGTGELF
TRBJ2-7,TRBV10-3,TRBD1,AISESGQGYEQY
TRBJ2-5,TRBV29-1,TRBD1,SVGGQGAGETQY
TRBJ1-1,TRBV4-2,NA,ASSQDRWPQRDTEAF
TRBJ1-1,TRBV30,TRBD1,AWTPRRGQGMWEAF
TRBJ1-1,TRBV11-2,NA,ASNSPRGDTEAF
TRBJ2-2,TRBV9,TRBD2,ASSVVTGGIGELF
TRBJ1-5,TRBV4-1,NA,ASSQDSRDQPQH
TRBJ2-3,TRBV6-6,NA,ASTRGSTDTQY
TRBJ2-1,TRBV9,TRBD2,ASSVPGTSGNNEQF
TRBJ2-7,TRBV7-2,TRBD2,ASSPQRGGRAHYEQY
TRBJ2-3,TRBV19,NA,ASSISHPPSSTDTQY
TRBJ1-2,TRBV4-1,NA,ASSQDPGANYGYT
TRBJ2-5,TRBV27,NA,ASSPARLRKTQY
TRBJ1-3,TRBV7-8,TRBD1,ASTDHRGGNTIY
TRBJ1-2,TRBV10-3,TRBD1,AIRGRGRRGYT
TRBJ2-1,TRBV11-2,NA,ASSLWTLNEQF
TRBJ2-1,TRBV5-4,TRBD2,ASSETSGNEQF
TRBJ2-1,TRBV4-2,TRBD2,ASSQDTSGSVNEQF
TRBJ2-5,TRBV11-2,TRBD1,ASSLIRGRAETQY
TRBJ2-1,TRBV4-3,TRBD2,ASSQAGTSGSGDEQF
TRBJ1-2,TRBV7-2,NA,ASSPVGSYYGYT
TRBJ1-1,TRBV4-2,TRBD1,ASSIRTGGDTEAF
TRBJ1-3,TRBV4-3,NA,ASSQFGSSGNTIY
TRBJ2-1,TRBV5-1,TRBD2,ASSPNPGLAGQF
TRBJ2-7,TRBV5-6,TRBD1,ASTLEGGGRSYEQY
TRBJ2-1,TRBV30,TRBD2,AWSVIGFGAGGSYNEQF
TRBJ1-2,TRBV5-4,NA,ASSFGTSNGYT
TRBJ2-4,TRBV28,NA,ASSRWRGELKNIQY
TRBJ2-2,TRBV28,NA,ASTTANTGELF
TRBJ2-7,TRBV7-9,NA,ASSPGAYEQY
TRBJ2-7,TRBV4-2,TRBD2,ASSQASGTGYEQY
TRBJ1-4,TRBV6-1,TRBD1,ASSTGGNEKLF
TRBJ2-3,TRBV7-9,TRBD2,ASSLGLAISDTQY
TRBJ2-4,TRBV29-1,TRBD1,SVGGQGSVIGNIQY
TRBJ1-1,TRBV28,NA,ASSLGRNTEAF
TRBJ2-3,TRBV27,NA,ASSQHRAAASRTDTQY
TRBJ2-2,TRBV15,NA,ATSRDQGGGELF
TRBJ1-1,TRBV4-1,NA,ASSLSGITEAF
TRBJ2-1,TRBV11-1,TRBD2,ASSLRFFSGRLMDEQF
TRBJ2-2,TRBV7-9,NA,ASEDGMNTGELF
TRBJ2-1,TRBV27,NA,ASSFRTPQGSYNEQF
TRBJ1-5,TRBV19,TRBD1,ASSIRRQGAQPQH
TRBJ2-1,TRBV9,TRBD2,ASSGGGFKYNEQF
TRBJ2-3,TRBV29-1,TRBD2,SARTRLSTDTQY
TRBJ2-1,TRBV9,TRBD2,ASSVGASGVGEQF
TRBJ1-1,TRBV27,NA,ASRTGNTEAF
TRBJ2-1,TRBV10-1,TRBD2,ASNPQVGLAPF
TRBJ1-5,TRBV19,NA,ASSISGKSNQPQH
TRBJ2-1,TRBV11-2,NA,ASSSYGHEQF
TRBJ1-3,TRBV7-3,NA,ASSLDGGPGNTIY